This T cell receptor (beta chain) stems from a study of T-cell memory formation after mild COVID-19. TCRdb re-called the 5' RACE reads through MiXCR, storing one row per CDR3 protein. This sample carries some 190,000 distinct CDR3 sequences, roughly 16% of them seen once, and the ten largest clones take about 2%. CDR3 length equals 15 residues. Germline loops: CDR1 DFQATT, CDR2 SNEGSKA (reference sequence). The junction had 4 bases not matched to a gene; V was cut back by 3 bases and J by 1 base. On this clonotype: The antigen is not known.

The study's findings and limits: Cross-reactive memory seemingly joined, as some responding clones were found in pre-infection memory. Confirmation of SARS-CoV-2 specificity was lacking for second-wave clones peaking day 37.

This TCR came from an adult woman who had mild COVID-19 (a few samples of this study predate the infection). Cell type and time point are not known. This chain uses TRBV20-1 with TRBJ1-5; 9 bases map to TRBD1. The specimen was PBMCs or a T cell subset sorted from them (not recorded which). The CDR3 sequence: CSASGGQGSNQPQHF. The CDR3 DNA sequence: TGCAGTGCTAGTGGAGGACAGGGGAGCAATCAGCCCCAGCATTTT.